This T cell receptor (beta chain) comes out of a study of control samples from healthy donors and cancer patients. The protocol was immunoSEQ multiplex PCR, while the TCRdb copy is restricted to in-frame clones and leaves out a portion. Of approximately 120,000 clones listed, more than 70% were seen once; the top ten hold around 3%. The V gene's germline CDR1 is LGHDT and CDR2 YNNKEL (reference sequence). V was clipped by 5 bases and J by 8 bases, with 15 bases between them. The CDR3 is 14 residues long. Sequencing input: blood. This receptor was taken from a man between 60 and 70 years old in good health. This chain uses TRBV3-1 (or the pseudogene TRBV3-2) with TRBJ1-4; D is perhaps TRBD1 (6 bases). The CDR3 nucleotides read TGTGCCAGCAGCTTTCCAGGGGCAGGGGAAAAACTGTTTTTT. Encoded protein: CASSFPGAGEKLFF.